This T cell receptor (beta chain) was identified in a study of beta chain features in type 1 diabetes. About this clone: Other nucleotide sequences in the sample specify the same CDR3.

Sequencing targeted expressed TCRB transcripts, as all isolated RNA had been reverse transcribed. Here immunoSEQ multiplex PCR was the method, and the copy in TCRdb shows in-frame clones only, minus some. In the table there are 200,000 to 250,000 clones, 25% to 30% of which are singletons. Markers CD45RO/CCR7/CD25/CD127/CD95/CD27 served to sort CD4+ naive, central memory, regulatory and stem cell-like memory cells. CDR1 GTSNPN and CDR2 SVGIG come from the germline V gene (reference sequence). The ends lost 7 bases at V and 0 bases at J; junction bases unmatched: 2. The CDR3 loop spans 13 amino acids.

This TCR was sampled from a man aged 25 to 45 in good health. Sequencing used central memory CD4+ T cells from blood. This chain joins TRBV30 and TRBJ1-3; 8 bases map to TRBD1. The CDR3 sequence: CASDRGSGNTIYF. The CDR3 DNA follows: TGTGCCTCTGACAGGGGCTCTGGAAACACCATATATTTT.